Described below is a single T cell receptor beta chain sequence and its context. Antigen specificity is unknown. The entry originates in a study of T cell responses to AZD1222 COVID-19 vaccine. Findings and caveats of the study: Close to half of all spike-specific TCRs reportedly target regions of the variants that are unmutated.

V lost 10 bases and J lost 5; bases outside the gene matches: 2. Germline V gene lookup returns CDR1 SNHLY and CDR2 FYNNEI. The CDR3 contains 10 residues. Libraries were prepared by immunoSEQ multiplex PCR; TCRdb keeps only in-frame clonotypes and omits some of them. Counted here are more than 100,000 clones, around 92% occurring once; the ten biggest clones make up around 8%. The clonotype originates from an adult who received the AZD1222 COVID-19 vaccine. The sequenced sample was peripheral blood, obtained 28 days after the second AZD1222 dose. This chain joins TRBV2 and TRBJ2-7, with 7 bases lining up with TRBD1. The CDR3 reads CAIQGDEQYF. The DNA of the CDR3 is TGTGCCATTCAGGGGGACGAGCAGTACTTC.